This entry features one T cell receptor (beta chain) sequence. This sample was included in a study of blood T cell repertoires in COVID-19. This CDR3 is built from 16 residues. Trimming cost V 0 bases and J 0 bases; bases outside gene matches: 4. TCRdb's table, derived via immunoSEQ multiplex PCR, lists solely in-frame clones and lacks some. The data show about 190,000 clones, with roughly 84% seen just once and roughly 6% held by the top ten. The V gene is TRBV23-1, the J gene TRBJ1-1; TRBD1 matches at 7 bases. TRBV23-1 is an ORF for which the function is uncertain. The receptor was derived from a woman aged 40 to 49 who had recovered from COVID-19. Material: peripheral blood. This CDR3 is CASSQSRDSLNTEAFF. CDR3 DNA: TGCGCCAGCAGTCAATCCAGGGACAGTTTGAACACTGAAGCTTTCTTT.